Below, 19 T cell receptor beta chains from the same sample are listed, as sequenced in a study of blood T cell repertoires in COVID-19. The data were produced by immunoSEQ multiplex PCR, yet TCRdb's version contains in-frame clones alone and is incomplete. The sample contains around 94,000 clones, approximately 80% of which appear only once. Sample: peripheral blood. Source of these receptors: a man aged 50 or older with acute or convalescent COVID-19.

This clone was recorded only once. The chain recombines TRBV19 with TRBJ2-5, with 8 nucleotides matching TRBD1. Losses at the gene ends were 6 bases for V and 3 bases for J; bases not matched to a gene: 9. This CDR3 has 15 amino acids. Germline CDR1 is LNHDA and CDR2 is SQIVND (reference sequence). CDR3 nucleotide sequence: TGTGCCAGTAGCAGACAGGGGACCTTAAAAGAGACCCAGTACTTC. It encodes CASSRQGTLKETQYF.

This chain joins TRBV24-1 and TRBJ1-1; 8 bases agree with TRBD1. The length of the CDR3 is 14 residues. J lost 2 bases, V lost 7 bases, and 5 bases had no gene match. Germline V gene data show CDR1 as KGHDR and CDR2 as SFDVKD. This CDR3 reads CATRETGVNTEAFF. In DNA form, the CDR3 reads TGTGCCACCAGGGAGACAGGGGTAAACACTGAAGCTTTCTTT.

The chain employs TRBV19 and TRBJ2-3; 7 bases are a match to TRBD1. Germline V lookup: CDR1 LNHDA, CDR2 SQIVND (reference sequence). V lost 6 bases and J lost 1; bases outside the gene matches: 7. The CDR3 sequence is 15 residues long. The CDR3 sequence: CASRATGSRTDTQYF. CDR3 sequence (DNA): TGTGCCAGTAGGGCGACAGGGTCCCGCACAGATACGCAGTATTTT.

This sequence joins TRBV5-5 and TRBJ2-7, with D perhaps TRBD2 (6 bases). V shed 4 bases and J shed 5 bases, with 10 bases lying between them. In germline, CDR1 is SGHKS, CDR2 YYEKEE (reference sequence). The CDR3 runs 12 residues. The CDR3 sequence: CASSGWGDEQYF. The DNA for the CDR3 is TGTGCCAGCAGCGGGTGGGGGGACGAGCAGTACTTC.

The sample holds one count of this clone. The chain employs TRBV19 and TRBJ1-5; 8 nucleotides agree with TRBD1. V dropped 5 bases and J dropped 6; count of bases not matched to a gene: 9. The CDR3 spans 15 residues. Looked up from germline, CDR1 is LNHDA and CDR2 is SQIVND (reference sequence). The CDR3 DNA follows: TGTGCCAGTAGTCAAGACAGGGGAATGAGTCAGCCCCAGCATTTT. Amino acid sequence: CASSQDRGMSQPQHF.

Remarks on this clone: The junction differs from germline at one of its ends, possibly a read error. The genes are TRBV6-5 and TRBJ2-1; maybe TRBD2 (5 bases). Looked up from germline, CDR1 is MNHEY and CDR2 is SVGAGI. The CDR3 is 13 residues long. The CDR3 sequence is CASSYSGINEQFF. CDR3 DNA sequence: TGTGCCAGCAGCTACTCCGGGATCAATGAGCAGTTCTTC.

The chain is built from TRBV4-3 and TRBJ2-1; tentatively, D is TRBD2 (5 bases). This CDR3 spans 13 amino acids. The germline CDR1 and CDR2 sequences are LGHNA and YSLEER. V was shortened by 3 bases and J by 6 bases, with 9 bases between the two germline ends. CDR3 DNA sequence: TGCGCCAGCAGCCACTTGGGAGTCAATGAGCAGTTCTTC. It translates to CASSHLGVNEQFF.

This clone was found once. V and J are TRBV5-1 and TRBJ2-5, with 10 positions matching TRBD2. CDR1 is SGHRS and CDR2 is YFSETQ in the germline V gene. Trimming took 5 bases from V and 5 from J; bases not matched to a gene: 9. The CDR3 length is 15 residues. The CDR3 sequence is CASSVSGGASETQYF. In DNA, the CDR3 is TGCGCCAGCAGTGTAAGCGGGGGGGCGAGCGAGACCCAGTACTTC.

This clone was counted a few times. This chain uses TRBV5-1 with TRBJ2-3; a weak D match, TRBD1 (6 bases). This CDR3 region has 15 residues. Between the trimmed V and J ends, which lost 4 bases and 1 base, there was a span of 13 bases. Germline CDR1 and CDR2: SGHRS and YFSETQ. In nucleotides, the CDR3 is TGCGCCAGCAGCGCGAAGACAGGAGGCACAGATACGCAGTATTTT. This codes for CASSAKTGGTDTQYF.

As concerns this clone: The sample carries other DNA sequences with the same CDR3. The rearrangement uses TRBV6-5 and TRBJ1-5, with 8 bases that match TRBD1. The CDR3 runs 16 residues. Germline assignment: CDR1 MNHEY and CDR2 SVGAGI. V shed 4 bases, J shed 1 base, and the junction held 6 bases outside the gene matches. The CDR3 protein is CASSSRDRGSNQPQHF. As DNA, the CDR3 is TGTGCCAGCAGTTCGCGTGACAGGGGAAGCAATCAGCCCCAGCATTTT.

The chain has TRBV30 and TRBJ1-2; 8 bases align to TRBD1. The V gene's germline CDR1 is GTSNPN and CDR2 SVGIG (reference sequence). Trimming took 0 bases from V and 7 from J; bases not matched to a gene: 28. This CDR3 is built from 21 residues. The CDR3 is CAWSVRGGVRTGPFFQGGYTF. CDR3 DNA sequence: TGTGCCTGGAGTGTACGCGGGGGGGTCAGGACAGGGCCCTTTTTCCAGGGTGGCTACACCTTC.

The gene calls are TRBV6-5 and TRBJ1-1, with 8 bases aligning to TRBD1. V gave up 7 bases and J gave up 2 bases; unmatched junction bases: 3. CDR1 MNHEY and CDR2 SVGAGI come from the germline V gene. The CDR3 length is 13 residues. CDR3 nucleotides: TGTGCCAGCACCAGGGGGCCCAACACTGAAGCTTTCTTT. The encoded protein is CASTRGPNTEAFF.

CDR3 coding DNA: TGCGCCAGCAGCTCCTCCCCAACTGATAAGGAGGGCTACACCTTC. It translates to CASSSSPTDKEGYTF. This chain uses TRBV5-1 with TRBJ1-2; D uncertain. The germline V and J ends were trimmed by 3 bases and 8 bases, with 20 bases remaining between them. Germline V CDR1 and CDR2: SGHRS, YFSETQ. CDR3 length: 15 amino acids.

J is TRBJ1-6 and V is TRBV2; TRBD1 agrees at 7 bases. Germline loops: CDR1 SNHLY, CDR2 FYNNEI. The V and J ends lost 4 bases and 8 bases, in that order; junction bases with no gene match: 5. The CDR3 has 14 amino acids. The CDR3 region has the DNA TGTGCCAGCAGTGGACAGGGTTATGATTCACCCCTCCACTTT. As protein: CASSGQGYDSPLHF.

The V and J genes are TRBV5-4 and TRBJ1-5, with D possibly matching TRBD1 (6 bases). The V gene lost 1 base and the J gene lost 0 bases, with 8 bases spanning the gap. CDR3 length: 15 amino acids. In germline, CDR1 is SGHNT, CDR2 YYREEE (reference sequence). CDR3 DNA sequence: TGTGCCAGCAGCTTGACAGGGTATAGCAATCAGCCCCAGCATTTT. This gives the protein CASSLTGYSNQPQHF.

A note on this clone: Other DNA variants within this sample encode the same CDR3. V is TRBV5-6 and J is TRBJ1-5; D perhaps matches TRBD1 (6 bases). V lost 2 bases, J lost 4 bases, and 13 bases lay in between. This CDR3 comprises 15 residues. Germline CDR1 SGHDT, CDR2 YYEEEE. The CDR3 loop is CASSLGGLGNQPQHF. CDR3 nucleotide sequence: TGTGCCAGCAGCTTAGGGGGACTAGGAAATCAGCCCCAGCATTTT.

V and J are TRBV7-2 and TRBJ1-4; D ambiguous. The CDR3 length is 14 residues. In germline, CDR1 is SGHTA, CDR2 FQGNSA. V was shortened by 1 base and J by 8 bases, with 11 bases between the two germline ends. The DNA of the CDR3 is TGTGCCAGCAGCTTAGGTAGAGGGATGGAAAAACTGTTTTTT. Protein: CASSLGRGMEKLFF.

This sequence joins TRBV25-1 and TRBJ1-1; tentative D call: TRBD1 (6 bases). With 7 bases removed from V and 0 bases from J, the gap between germline ends came to 9 bases. CDR1 MGHDK and CDR2 SYGVNS come from the germline V gene. This CDR3 is built from 13 residues. The CDR3: CASKGTLNTEAFF. The CDR3 DNA reads as TGTGCCAGCAAGGGGACATTGAACACTGAAGCTTTCTTT.

The chain combines TRBV5-1 with TRBJ2-5, with 8 bases fitting TRBD1. The CDR3 has 15 amino acids. V was pared by 7 bases and J by 2 bases, with 10 bases of the junction left unmatched. The germline V gene has CDR1 SGHRS and CDR2 YFSETQ. DNA for the CDR3: TGCGCCAGCGGGGGATTTCAGGGGGCTCAAGAGACCCAGTACTTC. As protein: CASGGFQGAQETQYF.